These 30 T cell receptor beta chains came from one sample sequenced in a study of PD-1 blockade in classical Hodgkin lymphoma. In every patient, relapse followed autologous stem cell transplantation, while exposure to brentuximab vedotin differed. Generated by immunoSEQ multiplex PCR, the TCRdb table keeps only in-frame clones and is missing some. In the table there are 40,000 to 45,000 clones, about 77% of which are singletons. This specimen was peripheral blood mononuclear cells (PBMCs), taken at baseline. The receptors here all came from a human donor with classical Hodgkin lymphoma.

The genes are TRBV5-1 and TRBJ2-6; D call uncertain. Germline values: CDR1 SGHRS, CDR2 YFSETQ. The V and J ends lost 0 bases and 1 base respectively, with 5 bases between them. The CDR3 runs to 15 residues. The CDR3 DNA reads as TGCGCCAGCAGCTTGGTGAGGTCTGGGGCCAACGTCCTGACTTTC. It codes for CASSLVRSGANVLTF.

The V gene is TRBV7-6, the J gene TRBJ2-1, with D possibly matching TRBD1 (6 bases). Germline assignment: CDR1 SGHVS and CDR2 FNYEAQ. Deletions cut 5 bases from V and 0 bases from J, with 23 bases between. CDR3 size: 19 residues. CDR3 region: CASSRLQVRGPNSYNEQFF. Written as DNA, the CDR3 is TGTGCCAGCAGCCGCCTCCAGGTCAGGGGCCCAAACTCCTACAATGAGCAGTTCTTC.

V and J are TRBV7-2 and TRBJ2-7; 8 bases agree with TRBD1. The germline V gene encodes CDR1 SGHTA and CDR2 FQGNSA. CDR3 length equals 15 residues. V gave up 3 bases and J gave up 0 bases; unmatched junction bases: 4. The CDR3 DNA sequence: TGTGCCAGCAGCTTTCCGGGACAGGTCTCCTACGAGCAGTACTTC. Residues: CASSFPGQVSYEQYF.

This clone has more than one count but fewer than ten. This chain connects TRBV7-2 to TRBJ2-2; 9 bases map to TRBD2. Germline values: CDR1 SGHTA, CDR2 FQGNSA. J lost 1 base, V lost 4 bases, and 4 bases had no gene match. CDR3 length: 16 amino acids. The CDR3 DNA reads as TGTGCCAGCAGCTCCGCGGGGGGGCGGAACACCGGGGAGCTGTTTTTT. Protein: CASSSAGGRNTGELFF.

The V and J genes are TRBV5-5 and TRBJ2-1, with 10 bases aligning to TRBD2. CDR3 length equals 15 residues. V gave up 2 bases and J gave up 5 bases; unmatched junction bases: 4. The V gene's germline CDR1 is SGHKS and CDR2 YYEKEE (reference sequence). The CDR3 reads CASSFLAGVNNEQFF. CDR3 coding DNA: TGTGCCAGCAGCTTCCTAGCGGGGGTCAACAATGAGCAGTTCTTC.

This clone was seen a handful of times. This chain links TRBV15 with TRBJ1-5, with TRBD1 matching over 7 bases. V trimming: 0 bases; J trimming: 9 bases; junction bases outside the gene matches: 2. This CDR3 has 13 residues. The germline V gene has CDR1 LNHNV and CDR2 YYDKDF (reference sequence). The CDR3 loop is CATSREQGLPQHF. CDR3 nucleotides: TGTGCCACCAGCAGAGAACAGGGGCTGCCCCAGCATTTT.

The chain carries TRBV7-9 and TRBJ1-2; 8 bases line up with TRBD1. The CDR3 extends over 15 amino acids. Looked up from germline, CDR1 is SEHNR and CDR2 is FQNEAQ (reference sequence). V gave up 5 bases and J gave up 8 bases; unmatched junction bases: 13. The CDR3 nucleotides are TGTGCCAGCAGCCCCCGGGCAGGGGGCCTCAACGGCTACACCTTC. Its translation: CASSPRAGGLNGYTF.

A single count supports this clone. The chain employs TRBV5-4 and TRBJ1-3, with D maybe TRBD1 (5 bases). Trimming stripped 3 bases from V and 2 bases from J, with 9 bases between. This CDR3 contains 14 residues. Germline-derived CDR1 and CDR2 are SGHNT and YYREEE (reference sequence). CDR3 protein: CASSWGRTGNTIYF. CDR3 sequence (DNA): TGTGCCAGCAGCTGGGGGAGAACTGGAAACACCATATATTTT.

The genes are TRBV27 and TRBJ1-2, with D hard to call. The CDR3 runs to 14 residues. From germline, CDR1 is MNHEY and CDR2 SMNVEV (reference sequence). V lost 1 base and J lost 5, with 11 bases in between. Here the CDR3 DNA reads TGTGCCAGCAGTTTATTCCCTCAACCGTATGGCTACACCTTC. Protein: CASSLFPQPYGYTF.

This sequence joins TRBV2 and TRBJ2-4, with 9 bases that match TRBD1. CDR1 SNHLY and CDR2 FYNNEI come from the germline V gene. V dropped 3 bases and J dropped 8; count of bases not matched to a gene: 5. The CDR3 is 14 residues long. Here the CDR3 reads CASSEMGQGDIQYF. In DNA, the CDR3 is TGTGCCAGCAGTGAGATGGGACAGGGTGACATTCAGTACTTC.

As DNA, the CDR3 is TGTGCCAGCAGCGTAGCGGGCAGGGGGCAGGGCGGGGAGCTGTTTTTT. It translates to CASSVAGRGQGGELFF. The chain carries TRBV9 and TRBJ2-2; 8 positions match TRBD1. CDR1 SGDLS and CDR2 YYNGEE come from the germline V gene. This CDR3 is 16 amino acids long. J gave up 7 bases and V 0 bases, and 8 bases lay outside the gene matches.

The rearrangement links TRBV7-2 to TRBJ2-3, with D unresolved. This CDR3 is built from 14 residues. CDR1 and CDR2 from the germline V gene are SGHTA and FQGNSA. Trimming stripped 3 bases from V and 2 bases from J, with 9 bases between. CDR3 coding DNA: TGTGCCAGCAGCTTGCAGGTCGTCACAGATACGCAGTATTTT. It yields the protein CASSLQVVTDTQYF.

The J gene is TRBJ2-7, the V gene TRBV29-1; D might be TRBD1 or TRBD2, each matching 5 bases. V lost 6 bases and J 9 bases, leaving 18 bases between the germline ends. The CDR3 length is 12 residues. Germline V lookup: CDR1 SQVTM, CDR2 ANQGSEA. CDR3 residues: CSVAGTGPPQYF. The CDR3 DNA reads TGCAGCGTAGCCGGGACGGGCCCTCCGCAGTACTTC.

This clone is a singleton in its sample. This chain joins TRBV4-2 and TRBJ2-5; D is tentatively TRBD1 or TRBD2 (6 bases each). The CDR3 is 15 amino acids. The V end lost 4 bases, the J end lost 4 bases, and 16 bases lay between the germline ends. The V gene's germline CDR1 is LGHNA and CDR2 YNFKEQ. The CDR3 region is CASSPRRGARETQYF. The DNA of the CDR3 is TGTGCCAGCAGCCCGAGAAGGGGGGCCAGAGAGACCCAGTACTTC.

This sequence joins TRBV5-1 and TRBJ1-6; tentatively, D is TRBD1 (6 bases). Trimming cost V 5 bases and J 4 bases, with 19 bases left between them. Per the germline V gene, CDR1 is SGHRS and CDR2 is YFSETQ. This CDR3 comprises 17 residues. The CDR3 reads CASRPVGGRWYNSPLHF. CDR3 DNA: TGCGCCAGCAGGCCCGTTGGGGGCCGGTGGTATAATTCACCCCTCCACTTT. The variable domain in full, completed from reference TRBV5-1 and TRBJ1-6, reads KAGVTQTPRYLIKTRGQQVTLSCSPISGHRSVSWYQQTPGQGLQFLFEYFSETQRNKGNFPGRFSGRQFSNSRSEMNVSTLELGDSALYLCASRPVGGRWYNSPLHFGNGTRLTVT.

This chain connects TRBV7-2 to TRBJ2-1, with TRBD1 matching over 7 bases. This CDR3 region has 14 residues. Losses at the gene ends were 5 bases for V and 7 bases for J; bases not matched to a gene: 8. CDR1 is SGHTA, CDR2 FQGNSA, per germline. The CDR3: CASSPTGWWNEQFF. CDR3 DNA sequence: TGTGCCAGCAGCCCGACAGGGTGGTGGAATGAGCAGTTCTTC. The full variable domain, in which reference TRBV7-2 and TRBJ2-1 provide the parts outside the CDR3, is GAGVSQSPSNKVTEKGKDVELRCDPISGHTALYWYRQSLGQGLEFLIYFQGNSAPDKSGLPSDRFSAERTGGSVSTLTIQRTQQEDSAVYLCASSPTGWWNEQFFGPGTRLTVL.

The genes are TRBV6-6 and TRBJ1-2; D is unclear. The V gene lost 4 bases and the J gene lost 4 bases, with 16 bases spanning the gap. The germline gives CDR1 MNHNY, CDR2 SVGAGI (reference sequence). This CDR3 has 15 residues. The CDR3 DNA sequence: TGTGCCAGCAGTTCCCGACTCAGTAGGTCCTATGGCTACACCTTC. Encoded protein: CASSSRLSRSYGYTF.

This clone was found a few times. The chain couples TRBV4-3 to TRBJ1-5; 9 bases line up with TRBD1. Trimming at V came to 2 bases and at J to 7 bases, leaving 6 bases not matched to a gene. Germline CDR1 reads LGHNA; CDR2 reads YSLEER. CDR3 length: 15 amino acids. The CDR3 reads CASSQLQGANQPQHF. The CDR3 bases are TGCGCCAGCAGCCAACTACAGGGGGCGAACCAGCCCCAGCATTTT.

A single count supports this clone. The chain links TRBV18 to TRBJ2-7, with 9 bases identical to TRBD2. This CDR3 is 15 amino acids long. CDR1 and CDR2 from the germline V gene are KGHSH and LQKENI. V trimming: 0 bases; J trimming: 5 bases; junction bases outside the gene matches: 5. The CDR3 sequence: CASSPPAERGDEQYF. Written as DNA, the CDR3 is TGTGCCAGCTCACCACCAGCAGAGCGGGGGGACGAGCAGTACTTC. Filled out from reference TRBV18 and TRBJ2-7, the complete variable domain reads NAGVMQNPRHLVRRRGQEARLRCSPMKGHSHVYWYRQLPEEGLKFMVYLQKENIIDESGMPKERFSAEFPKEGPSILRIQQVVRGDSAAYFCASSPPAERGDEQYFGPGTRLTVT.

The chain has TRBV21-1 and TRBJ2-2. TRBV21-1 is deemed a pseudogene. This CDR3 comprises 16 residues. CDR3 sequence reads: CASSKVHQGGTGELFF. The CDR3 DNA is TGTGCCAGCAGCAAAGTTCACCAGGGCGGGACCGGGGAGCTGTTTTTT.

This sequence joins TRBV6-4 and TRBJ1-1, with a possible D match to TRBD1 (5 bases). Trimming removed 3 bases from V and 5 bases from J, with 16 bases in between. CDR1 MRHNA and CDR2 SNTAGT come from the germline V gene. This CDR3 is built from 15 residues. CDR3 region: CASSERGGWQTEAFF. The CDR3 nucleotides read TGTGCCAGCAGTGAAAGGGGTGGTTGGCAGACTGAAGCTTTCTTT.

CDR3: CASNNPGGGYEQYF. In DNA form, the CDR3 reads TGTGCCAGCAACAACCCAGGGGGCGGGTACGAGCAGTACTTC. The chain has TRBV6-5 and TRBJ2-7; 8 bases match TRBD1. This CDR3 spans 14 amino acids. The junction had 9 bases not matched to a gene; V was cut back by 7 bases and J by 4 bases. CDR1 is MNHEY and CDR2 is SVGAGI in the germline V gene.

DNA of the CDR3: TGCGCCAGCAGCTTGGTCCCTAGCGGGGGCGGACACAATGAGCAGTTCTTC. This sequence encodes CASSLVPSGGGHNEQFF. The rearrangement joins TRBV5-1 to TRBJ2-1, with 10 bases matching TRBD2. CDR1 and CDR2 from the germline V gene are SGHRS and YFSETQ. V dropped 0 bases and J dropped 5; count of bases not matched to a gene: 8. The CDR3 has 17 residues.

This chain uses TRBV7-2 with TRBJ1-2; no clear D gene. The V and J ends lost 2 bases and 1 base respectively, with 5 bases between them. CDR3 length: 13 residues. Germline lookup yields CDR1 SGHTA and CDR2 FQGNSA. CDR3 protein: CASSLFGNYGYTF. The DNA for the CDR3 is TGTGCCAGCAGCTTATTTGGTAACTATGGCTACACCTTC.

The sample holds a few counts of this clone. The chain has TRBV10-3 and TRBJ2-2, with D perhaps TRBD2 (6 bases). Trimming stripped 4 bases from V and 4 bases from J, with 10 bases between. CDR3 length: 14 amino acids. Per germline, CDR1 ENHRY and CDR2 SYGVKD. The DNA for the CDR3 is TGTGCCATCAGTGGCGTGGGGGGCACCGGGGAGCTGTTTTTT. Translation gives CAISGVGGTGELFF.

This clone was detected a few times. This chain uses TRBV29-1 with TRBJ2-7; TRBD1 or TRBD2 may be the D gene (9 bases each). The CDR3 contains 17 residues. Germline lookup yields CDR1 SQVTM and CDR2 ANQGSEA. Trimming took 3 bases from V and 2 from J, leaving 23 bases between them. The CDR3 DNA reads as TGCAGCGTTGAGTCTGCGGGGGGGACAGGGAAAACCTACGAGCAGTACTTC. The encoded protein is CSVESAGGTGKTYEQYF.

V and J are TRBV4-3 and TRBJ2-3; unclear D gene. The germline V and J ends were trimmed by 3 bases and 6 bases, with 10 bases remaining between them. The CDR3 is 13 amino acids. Looked up from germline, CDR1 is LGHNA and CDR2 is YSLEER. The DNA for the CDR3 is TGCGCCAGCAGCCACCACTGGTCCGATACGCAGTATTTT. Encoded protein: CASSHHWSDTQYF.

The V call is TRBV6-5, the J call TRBJ2-7; D is uncertain. Germline V lookup: CDR1 MNHEY, CDR2 SVGAGI. The CDR3 totals 12 residues. V lost 0 bases to trimming and J lost 5 bases, with 5 bases between them. CDR3 amino acids: CASSYSENEQYF. In nucleotides, the CDR3 is TGTGCCAGCAGTTACTCGGAAAACGAGCAGTACTTC.

The chain joins TRBV6-4 to TRBJ1-1; D remains unclear. V shed 4 bases and J shed 3 bases, with 9 bases lying between them. The V gene's germline CDR1 is MRHNA and CDR2 SNTAGT. The CDR3 has 13 amino acids. The DNA of the CDR3 is TGTGCCAGCAGTGTGGAGGCTGACACTGAAGCTTTCTTT. Translated, it gives CASSVEADTEAFF.

This chain uses TRBV13 with TRBJ2-7; 10 nucleotides line up with TRBD2. The germline V gene encodes CDR1 PRHDT and CDR2 FYEKMQ (reference sequence). The CDR3 length is 15 residues. V was pared by 5 bases and J by 2 bases, with 6 bases of the junction left unmatched. CDR3 protein: CASSNWTSGTYEQYF. The CDR3 region has the DNA TGTGCCAGCAGCAATTGGACTAGCGGTACCTACGAGCAGTACTTC.